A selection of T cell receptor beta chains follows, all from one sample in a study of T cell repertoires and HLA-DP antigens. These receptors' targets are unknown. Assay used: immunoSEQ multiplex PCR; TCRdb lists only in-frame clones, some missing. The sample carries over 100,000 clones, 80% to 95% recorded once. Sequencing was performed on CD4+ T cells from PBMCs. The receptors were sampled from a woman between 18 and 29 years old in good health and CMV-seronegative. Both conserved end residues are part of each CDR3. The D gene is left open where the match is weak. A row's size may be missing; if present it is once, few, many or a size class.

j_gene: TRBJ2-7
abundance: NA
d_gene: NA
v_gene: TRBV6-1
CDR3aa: CASSESTGSISYEQYF
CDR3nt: TGTGCCAGCAGTGAAAGTACAGGGTCGATCTCCTACGAGCAGTACTTC

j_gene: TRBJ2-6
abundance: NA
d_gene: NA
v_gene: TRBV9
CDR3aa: CASSARQFSGANVLTF
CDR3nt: TGTGCCAGCAGCGCTCGACAGTTTTCTGGGGCCAACGTCCTGACTTTC

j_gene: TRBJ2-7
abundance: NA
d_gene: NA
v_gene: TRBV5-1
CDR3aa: CASSQDRLYEQYF
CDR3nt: TGCGCCAGCAGCCAAGACAGACTCTACGAGCAGTACTTC

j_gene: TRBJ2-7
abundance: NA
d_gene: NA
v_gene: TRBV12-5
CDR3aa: CASGEGGNHYEQYF
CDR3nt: TGTGCTAGTGGTGAGGGCGGAAACCACTACGAGCAGTACTTC

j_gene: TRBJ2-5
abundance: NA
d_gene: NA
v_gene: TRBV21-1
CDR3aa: CASSKGIRLVPPRETQYF
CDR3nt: TGTGCCAGCAGCAAAGGCATCCGTCTTGTACCCCCCCGGGAGACCCAGTACTTC

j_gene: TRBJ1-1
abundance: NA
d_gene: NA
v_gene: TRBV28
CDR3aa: CASRPFRRVNTEAFF
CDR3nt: TGTGCCAGCCGCCCCTTCAGGAGGGTTAACACTGAAGCTTTCTTT

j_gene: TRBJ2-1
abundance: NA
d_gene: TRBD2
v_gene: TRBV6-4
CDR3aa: CASSRLAGGQSGEQFF
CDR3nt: TGTGCCAGCAGTCGACTAGCGGGGGGGCAGTCAGGGGAGCAGTTCTTC

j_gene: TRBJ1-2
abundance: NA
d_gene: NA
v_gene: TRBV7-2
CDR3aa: CASSLQASSGYTF
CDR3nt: TGTGCCAGCAGCTTGCAGGCCTCTAGTGGCTACACCTTC

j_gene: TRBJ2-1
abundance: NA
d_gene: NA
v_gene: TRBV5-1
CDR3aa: CASSLVNSRGTWEQFF
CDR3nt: TGCGCCAGCAGCTTGGTAAACAGTAGGGGGACTTGGGAGCAGTTCTTC

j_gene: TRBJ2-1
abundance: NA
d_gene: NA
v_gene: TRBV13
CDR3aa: CASSTLTARLGNEQFF
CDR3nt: TGTGCCAGCAGCACCTTAACTGCACGTCTAGGGAATGAGCAGTTCTTC

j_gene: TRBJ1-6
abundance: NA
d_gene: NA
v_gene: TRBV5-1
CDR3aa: CASSLGQIYNSPLHF
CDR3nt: TGCGCCAGCAGCTTGGGACAGATTTATAATTCACCCCTCCACTTT

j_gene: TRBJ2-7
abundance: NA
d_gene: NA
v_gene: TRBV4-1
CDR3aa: CASSQDMPYEQYF
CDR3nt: TGCGCCAGCAGCCAAGATATGCCCTACGAGCAGTACTTC

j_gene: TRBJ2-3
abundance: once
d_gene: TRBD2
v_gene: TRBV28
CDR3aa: CASNSGGAGTDTQYF
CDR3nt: TGTGCCAGCAACAGCGGGGGGGCAGGCACAGATACGCAGTATTTT

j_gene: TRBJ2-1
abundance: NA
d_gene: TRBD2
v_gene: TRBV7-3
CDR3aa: CASSLRSGSSYNEQFF
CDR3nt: TGTGCCAGCAGCCTGCGGAGCGGGAGCTCCTACAATGAGCAGTTCTTC

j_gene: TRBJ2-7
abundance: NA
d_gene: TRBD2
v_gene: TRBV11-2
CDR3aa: CASSFSGRSAYEQYF
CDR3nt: TGTGCCAGCAGCTTTAGCGGGAGGTCCGCCTACGAGCAGTACTTC

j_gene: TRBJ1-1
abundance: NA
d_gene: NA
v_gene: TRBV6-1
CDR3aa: CASSGAGLAAEAFF
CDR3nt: TGTGCCAGCAGTGGAGCGGGACTAGCGGCTGAAGCTTTCTTT

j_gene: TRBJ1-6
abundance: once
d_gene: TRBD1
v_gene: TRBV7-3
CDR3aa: CASSLKGGVGNSPLHF
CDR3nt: TGTGCCAGCAGCTTAAAAGGGGGCGTCGGTAATTCACCCCTCCACTTT

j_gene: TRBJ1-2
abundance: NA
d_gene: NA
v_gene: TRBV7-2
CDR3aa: CASRSSGGPGYTF
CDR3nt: TGTGCCAGCAGATCATCTGGGGGGCCAGGCTACACCTTC

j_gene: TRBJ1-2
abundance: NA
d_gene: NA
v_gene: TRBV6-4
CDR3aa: CASSRYSTGLTYGYTF
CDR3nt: TGTGCCAGCAGTAGATACTCCACCGGGCTAACATATGGCTACACCTTC

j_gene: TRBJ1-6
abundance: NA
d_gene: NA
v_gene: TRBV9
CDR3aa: CASSVGGRAHSPLHF
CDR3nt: TGTGCCAGCAGCGTAGGAGGCAGAGCGCATTCACCCCTCCACTTT